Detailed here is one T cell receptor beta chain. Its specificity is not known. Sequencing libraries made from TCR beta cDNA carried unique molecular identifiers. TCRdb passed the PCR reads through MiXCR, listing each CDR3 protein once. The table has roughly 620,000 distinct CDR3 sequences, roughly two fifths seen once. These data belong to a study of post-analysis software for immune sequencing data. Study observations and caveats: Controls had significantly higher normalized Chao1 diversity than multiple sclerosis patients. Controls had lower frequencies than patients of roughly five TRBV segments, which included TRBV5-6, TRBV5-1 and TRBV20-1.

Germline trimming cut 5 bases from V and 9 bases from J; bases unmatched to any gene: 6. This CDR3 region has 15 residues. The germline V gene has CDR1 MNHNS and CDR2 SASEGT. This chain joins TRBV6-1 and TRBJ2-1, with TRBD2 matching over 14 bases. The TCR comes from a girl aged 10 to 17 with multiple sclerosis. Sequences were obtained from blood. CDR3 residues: CASSSRTSGRSEQFF. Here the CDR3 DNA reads TGTGCCAGCAGTTCCCGGACTAGCGGGAGGAGTGAGCAGTTCTTC.